This is a list of T cell receptor beta chains from one sample in a study of CXCR3-negative and CXCR3-positive naive CD8 T cells. Reprocessing the 5' RACE reads, TCRdb reports a single entry for every CDR3 protein and omits DNA. The listing contains roughly 130,000 distinct CDR3 sequences. Material: naive CXCR3+ CD8+ T cells from blood. The receptors originated from a human donor in good health. Some clones in this sample may be carry-over from other donors' samples. Both conserved end residues are part of each CDR3. Each record gives: CDR3 protein, V gene, J gene.

CDR3 protein: CSVELDLVGTDTQYF
V gene: TRBV29-1
J gene: TRBJ2-3

CDR3 protein: CASSHPSGNTIYF
V gene: TRBV4-1
J gene: TRBJ1-3

CDR3 protein: CSVEVGAYEQYF
V gene: TRBV29-1
J gene: TRBJ2-7

CDR3 protein: CASIRAGGNTGELFF
V gene: TRBV6-2/TRBV6-3
J gene: TRBJ2-2

CDR3 protein: CSARDLETGSSSYEQYF
V gene: TRBV20-1
J gene: TRBJ2-7

CDR3 protein: CSAREFGLATDTQYF
V gene: TRBV20-1
J gene: TRBJ2-3

CDR3 protein: CASSSTAEAFF
V gene: TRBV13
J gene: TRBJ1-1

CDR3 protein: CASSPRTRMNTEAFF
V gene: TRBV19
J gene: TRBJ1-1

CDR3 protein: CSVEENTEAFF
V gene: TRBV29-1
J gene: TRBJ1-1

CDR3 protein: CASSAGTQLTEAFF
V gene: TRBV12-3/TRBV12-4
J gene: TRBJ1-1

CDR3 protein: CASSSNYEQYF
V gene: TRBV7-9
J gene: TRBJ2-7

CDR3 protein: CASSFRRANTGELFF
V gene: TRBV5-5
J gene: TRBJ2-2

CDR3 protein: CSVEVYMNYGYTF
V gene: TRBV29-1
J gene: TRBJ1-2

CDR3 protein: CASSPGQGRWITEAFF
V gene: TRBV5-1
J gene: TRBJ1-1

CDR3 protein: CASTVLGEGGNQPQHF
V gene: TRBV19
J gene: TRBJ1-5

CDR3 protein: CAISESSDTPYEQYF
V gene: TRBV10-3
J gene: TRBJ2-7

CDR3 protein: CASSQNDLGAHEQYF
V gene: TRBV4-1
J gene: TRBJ2-7

CDR3 protein: CASSFAEGAPSNQPQHF
V gene: TRBV28
J gene: TRBJ1-5

CDR3 protein: CASSDPIAERYYEQYF
V gene: TRBV10-2
J gene: TRBJ2-7

CDR3 protein: CASVDILYRDTTYEQYF
V gene: TRBV7-9
J gene: TRBJ2-7

CDR3 protein: CASSLTQDLNTEAFF
V gene: TRBV19
J gene: TRBJ1-1

CDR3 protein: CASSRDLNTGELFF
V gene: TRBV7-9
J gene: TRBJ2-2

CDR3 protein: CASRPGQGLTETQYF
V gene: TRBV12-3/TRBV12-4
J gene: TRBJ2-5

CDR3 protein: CATSRDFPGTEITYEQYF
V gene: TRBV15
J gene: TRBJ2-7